One sample yielded the 21 T cell receptor beta chains listed below, sequenced in a study of shared clonotypes between healthy human individuals. In the naive CD8 group, cells lacked CD45RO and were positively selected for CCR7, so terminally differentiated effector memory CD45RA+ cells were left out. TCRdb's table, derived via immunoSEQ multiplex PCR, lists solely in-frame clones and lacks some. The sample includes some 800,000 clones, 80% to 95% seen only once; the top ten take 20% to 30%. Source material: naive CD8+ T cells sorted from blood. These receptor sequences come from a man younger than 40 in good health.

The genes are TRBV7-8 and TRBJ2-7; possible D gene TRBD1, 5 bases. Per germline, CDR1 SGHVS and CDR2 FQNEAQ. The CDR3 extends over 13 amino acids. V lost 2 bases and J 3 bases, leaving 8 bases between the germline ends. CDR3 amino acids: CASSLRGYYEQYF. DNA of the CDR3: TGTGCCAGCAGCTTAAGGGGTTACTACGAGCAGTACTTC.

About this clone itself: This sample also contains other DNA sequences that code for the same CDR3. V gene TRBV7-9 combines with J gene TRBJ1-5; D gene unclear. This CDR3 contains 14 residues. Germline V gene sequence: CDR1 SEHNR, CDR2 FQNEAQ (reference sequence). Trimming took off 0 bases at V and 0 bases at J, with 3 bases between the two ends. As DNA, the CDR3 is TGTGCCAGCAGCTTAGCAGGTAGCAATCAGCCCCAGCATTTT. Translating it yields CASSLAGSNQPQHF.

The rearrangement links TRBV28 to TRBJ2-2; 8 bases are shared with TRBD2. Looked up from germline, CDR1 is MDHEN and CDR2 is SYDVKM. V gave up 4 bases and J gave up 5 bases; unmatched junction bases: 9. The CDR3 is made up of 16 amino acids. CDR3 loop: CASSSGRARETGELFF. The DNA of the CDR3 is TGTGCCAGCAGTTCCGGGAGGGCCAGGGAAACCGGGGAGCTGTTTTTT.

The V and J genes are TRBV29-1 and TRBJ2-5, with D maybe TRBD2 (5 bases). Germline V CDR1 and CDR2: SQVTM, ANQGSEA. The CDR3 extends over 14 amino acids. V was trimmed by 0 bases and J by 0 bases, leaving 8 bases between them. In DNA form, the CDR3 reads TGCAGCGTTGAAGAGGCGGACTACCAAGAGACCCAGTACTTC. The encoded protein is CSVEEADYQETQYF.

CDR3 region: CASSLDLLVQGYEQYF. The CDR3 nucleotides read TGTGCCAGCAGCTTAGATCTTTTGGTCCAGGGGTACGAGCAGTACTTC. The rearrangement joins TRBV11-2 to TRBJ2-7; a possible D gene is TRBD1 (6 bases). Germline V gene lookup returns CDR1 SGHAT and CDR2 FQNNGV. V gave up 0 bases and J gave up 4 bases, with 16 bases separating them. The CDR3 contains 16 residues.

The rearrangement links TRBV5-4 to TRBJ2-1; TRBD2 matches 9 bases. CDR1 is SGHNT, CDR2 YYREEE, per germline (reference sequence). The CDR3 extends over 15 amino acids. V was pared by 5 bases and J by 2 bases, with 5 bases of the junction left unmatched. The CDR3 loop reads CASSLLAGTYNEQFF. The CDR3 DNA reads TGTGCCAGCAGTCTCCTAGCGGGAACCTACAATGAGCAGTTCTTC.

Worth noting for this clone: An end of the junction does not agree with germline; a read error may underlie this. The rearrangement uses TRBV7-7 and TRBJ2-1; D possibly corresponds to TRBD2 (6 bases). This CDR3 comprises 13 residues. Germline CDR1 is SSHAT and CDR2 is FNYEAQ (reference sequence). The CDR3 nucleotides read TGTGCTAGCAGCTTATGGGAGGACAATGAGCAGTTCTTC. Encoded protein: CASSLWEDNEQFF.

The CDR3 coding sequence is TGTGCCAGCAGCTTAGTTGGGCAGAACTACGAGCAGTACTTC. This encodes CASSLVGQNYEQYF. This chain connects TRBV13 to TRBJ2-7; D remains unclear. Germline V gives CDR1 PRHDT, CDR2 FYEKMQ (reference sequence). V was shortened by 1 base and J by 3 bases, with 10 bases between the two germline ends. This CDR3 region has 14 residues.

This sequence joins TRBV28 and TRBJ1-5, with D hard to call. Germline loops: CDR1 MDHEN, CDR2 SYDVKM. This CDR3 spans 16 amino acids. Trimming took 3 bases from V and 0 from J, leaving 12 bases between them. This CDR3 reads CASSFGRQYSNQPQHF. Written as DNA, the CDR3 is TGTGCCAGCAGTTTTGGACGGCAATATAGCAATCAGCCCCAGCATTTT.

Note on this clone: This same CDR3 is encoded by further DNA sequences in the sample. CDR3 in DNA: TGTGCCAGCAGCTTCGGGACTGGCTACGAGCAGTACTTC. Translation: CASSFGTGYEQYF. V usage is TRBV7-3 and J usage is TRBJ2-7, with D possibly matching TRBD2 (6 bases). The CDR3 spans 13 residues. Trimming removed 3 bases at V and 3 bases at J, with 9 bases between. Per germline, CDR1 SGHTA and CDR2 FQGTGA.

For this clone: Other nucleotide sequences from this sample produce the same CDR3. The chain joins TRBV7-9 to TRBJ2-1; D is ambiguous. V lost 5 bases and J 8 bases, leaving 7 bases between the germline ends. Per germline, CDR1 SEHNR and CDR2 FQNEAQ (reference sequence). This CDR3 has 11 amino acids. This CDR3 reads CASSPGHEQFF. The CDR3 DNA follows: TGTGCCAGCAGCCCCGGGCATGAGCAGTTCTTC.

This chain links TRBV4-1 with TRBJ2-3; 9 nucleotides align to TRBD1. Germline V gene sequence: CDR1 MGHRA, CDR2 YSYEKL. Trimming took 0 bases from V and 7 from J; bases not matched to a gene: 8. CDR3 length: 16 residues. The CDR3 nucleotides read TGCGCCAGCAGCCAAGATTATTACAGGGGGCGGTATACGCAGTATTTT. Protein: CASSQDYYRGRYTQYF.

The V call is TRBV7-7, the J call TRBJ2-5, with D perhaps matching TRBD2 (6 bases). The CDR3 totals 15 residues. The V and J ends lost 1 base and 7 bases respectively, with 16 bases between them. From germline, CDR1 is SSHAT and CDR2 FNYEAQ (reference sequence). CDR3 in amino acids: CASSLDGGTLGTQYF. DNA of the CDR3: TGTGCCAGCAGCTTAGATGGCGGGACTCTAGGGACCCAGTACTTC.

The chain links TRBV6-5 to TRBJ1-1, with a possible D match to TRBD1 (6 bases). CDR1 and CDR2 (germline): MNHEY, SVGAGI. The V gene lost 7 bases and the J gene lost 1 base, with 7 bases spanning the gap. The CDR3 has 12 residues. The CDR3 DNA reads TGTGCCAGCAAACAGGGGAACACTGAAGCTTTCTTT. This gives the protein CASKQGNTEAFF.

The V gene is TRBV28, the J gene TRBJ2-1, with D possibly TRBD2 on 5 matching bases. Germline V gives CDR1 MDHEN, CDR2 SYDVKM. Trimming shortened V by 7 bases and J by 9 bases, and 10 bases separated the two germline ends. The CDR3 spans 11 residues. CDR3 sequence (DNA): TGTGCCAGCAACGGGGTAGGTGAGCAGTTCTTC. The encoded protein is CASNGVGEQFF.

The chain is built from TRBV2 and TRBJ2-3; TRBD2 matches 7 bases. The CDR3 totals 14 residues. V shed 9 bases and J 2 bases; nucleotides not matched to a gene: 8. In germline, CDR1 is SNHLY, CDR2 FYNNEI. CDR3 nucleotide sequence: TGTGCCAGAGCACCAGCGGGACCCACAGATACGCAGTATTTT. Translated, it gives CARAPAGPTDTQYF.

This clone turned up a few times. J is TRBJ2-7 and V is TRBV6-6, with 14 bases lining up with TRBD2. Germline V gives CDR1 MNHNY, CDR2 SVGAGI (reference sequence). V lost 8 bases to trimming and J lost 5 bases; unmatched junction nucleotides: 2. The CDR3 length is 13 residues. CDR3 nucleotides: TGTGCCAGCGGGACTAGCGGGAGAAACGAGCAGTACTTC. Its translation is CASGTSGRNEQYF.

Concerning this clone: Compared with germline, one end of the junction differs, possibly owing to a read error. The genes are TRBV10-2 and TRBJ1-5; D is perhaps TRBD1 (6 bases). The CDR3 is 15 residues long. Germline lookup yields CDR1 WSHSY and CDR2 SAAADI. The CDR3 spells CASSPGGASHQPQHF. CDR3 coding DNA: TGCGCCAGCAGCCCGGGGGGGGCTAGCCATCAGCCCCAGCATTTT.

V and J are TRBV6-6 and TRBJ1-5; D gene ambiguous. CDR1 and CDR2 (germline): MNHNY, SVGAGI (reference sequence). With 4 bases removed from V and 6 bases from J, the gap between germline ends came to 13 bases. The CDR3 contains 14 residues. CDR3 bases: TGTGCCAGCAGTTTCGGACCTGGGTCTCAGCCCCAGCATTTT. Its translation is CASSFGPGSQPQHF.

V and J are TRBV5-1 and TRBJ2-1; 7 nucleotides align to TRBD1. Per germline, CDR1 SGHRS and CDR2 YFSETQ. The length of the CDR3 is 13 residues. V was pared by 7 bases and J by 1 base, with 2 bases of the junction left unmatched. CDR3 sequence: CASGDSSYNEQFF. The CDR3 DNA is TGCGCCAGCGGGGACAGTTCCTACAATGAGCAGTTCTTC.

This clone is a singleton in its sample. This sequence joins TRBV27 and TRBJ1-5, with TRBD1 matching over 9 bases. V dropped 5 bases and J dropped 3; count of bases not matched to a gene: 5. CDR3 size: 15 residues. The V gene's germline CDR1 is MNHEY and CDR2 SMNVEV (reference sequence). The CDR3 region is CASSTGQGINQPQHF. CDR3 in DNA: TGTGCCAGCAGTACGGGACAGGGCATCAATCAGCCCCAGCATTTT.